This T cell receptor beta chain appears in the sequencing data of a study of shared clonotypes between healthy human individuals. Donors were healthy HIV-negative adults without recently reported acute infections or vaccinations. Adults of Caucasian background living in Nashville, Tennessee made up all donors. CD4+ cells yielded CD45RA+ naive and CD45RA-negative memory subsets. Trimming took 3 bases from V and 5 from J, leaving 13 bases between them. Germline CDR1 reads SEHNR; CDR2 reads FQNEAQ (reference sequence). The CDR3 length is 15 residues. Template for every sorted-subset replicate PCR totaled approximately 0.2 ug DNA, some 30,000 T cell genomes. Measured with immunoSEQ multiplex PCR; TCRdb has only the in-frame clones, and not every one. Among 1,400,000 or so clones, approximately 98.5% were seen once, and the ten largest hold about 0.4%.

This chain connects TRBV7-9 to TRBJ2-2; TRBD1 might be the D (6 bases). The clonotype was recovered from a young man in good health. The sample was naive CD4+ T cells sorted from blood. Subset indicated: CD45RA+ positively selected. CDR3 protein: CASSFPTRGTGELFF. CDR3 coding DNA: TGTGCCAGCAGCTTCCCCACGAGGGGGACCGGGGAGCTGTTTTTT.